The rows below give T cell receptor beta chains drawn from one sample of a study of T cells expressing NK-cell markers. TCRdb reprocessed the 5' RACE reads and reports one entry per CDR3 protein, with no DNA. The listing contains a few hundred thousand distinct CDR3 sequences. Specimen: blood T cells: a sorted CD56 or NKG2C T cell subset, CD4+ or CD8+ T cells, or bulk PBMC T cells (not recorded which). All receptors derive from a man aged 18 to 70 in good health. The CDR3 runs from the conserved cysteine through the conserved F or W. Fields, in order: V gene, J gene, CDR3 protein.

v_gene: TRBV9
j_gene: TRBJ2-5
CDR3aa: CASSATSGGETQYF

v_gene: TRBV6-1
j_gene: TRBJ1-5
CDR3aa: CASDRGRQPQHF

v_gene: TRBV20-1
j_gene: TRBJ2-1
CDR3aa: CSARGTRDLYNEQFF

v_gene: TRBV5-6
j_gene: TRBJ1-2
CDR3aa: CASSPLLGDRGYTF

v_gene: TRBV20-1
j_gene: TRBJ2-7
CDR3aa: CSAKRPGQGSEQYF

v_gene: TRBV4-2
j_gene: TRBJ2-7
CDR3aa: CASSQDPVQAGYEQYF

v_gene: TRBV28
j_gene: TRBJ1-5
CDR3aa: CASSPHRGGGQPQHF

v_gene: TRBV6-2/TRBV6-3
j_gene: TRBJ1-5
CDR3aa: CASKLPTGAQPQHF

v_gene: TRBV6-5
j_gene: TRBJ2-3
CDR3aa: CASSYSIRSGSTDTQYF

v_gene: TRBV19
j_gene: TRBJ2-2
CDR3aa: CASSGWTALGELFF

v_gene: TRBV5-1
j_gene: TRBJ1-4
CDR3aa: CASSLARGIGEKLFF

v_gene: TRBV5-1
j_gene: TRBJ2-7
CDR3aa: CASSLAVTSASYEQYF

v_gene: TRBV5-6
j_gene: TRBJ2-3
CDR3aa: CASSWRMGLSSDTQYF

v_gene: TRBV20-1
j_gene: TRBJ2-5
CDR3aa: CSARDLAGPGSQETQYF

v_gene: TRBV2
j_gene: TRBJ2-4
CDR3aa: CASGTNAKNIQYF

v_gene: TRBV27
j_gene: TRBJ1-2
CDR3aa: CASSWDRLYGYTF

v_gene: TRBV5-1
j_gene: TRBJ2-1
CDR3aa: CASSLDRRSKFF

v_gene: TRBV20-1
j_gene: TRBJ2-7
CDR3aa: CSASPPTSVPYEQYF

v_gene: TRBV24-1
j_gene: TRBJ2-3
CDR3aa: CATSKAIAGAKDTQYF

v_gene: TRBV24-1
j_gene: TRBJ1-6
CDR3aa: CATSDSESPNSPLHF

v_gene: TRBV29-1
j_gene: TRBJ1-2
CDR3aa: CSGQKFPSGGYTF

v_gene: TRBV3-1
j_gene: TRBJ2-5
CDR3aa: CASSQDRGARAAQYF

v_gene: TRBV3-1
j_gene: TRBJ1-5
CDR3aa: CASSRTGSYQPQHF

v_gene: TRBV3-1
j_gene: TRBJ1-6
CDR3aa: CASSQGGVSPLHF

v_gene: TRBV20-1
j_gene: TRBJ2-1
CDR3aa: CSAGITGDNEQFF

v_gene: TRBV14
j_gene: TRBJ2-5
CDR3aa: CASSQDGAQQTQYF

v_gene: TRBV5-1
j_gene: TRBJ1-2
CDR3aa: CASSLVVGEGYTF

v_gene: TRBV2
j_gene: TRBJ1-4
CDR3aa: CASTQQGAGYEKLFF

v_gene: TRBV29-1
j_gene: TRBJ1-1
CDR3aa: CSVEVGTGAPLNTEAFF

v_gene: TRBV18
j_gene: TRBJ2-7
CDR3aa: CASSPWDSFGEQYF

v_gene: TRBV18
j_gene: TRBJ1-1
CDR3aa: CATHYDPGNTEAFF

v_gene: TRBV4-2
j_gene: TRBJ2-7
CDR3aa: CASSRRGTSLSYEQYF

v_gene: TRBV7-9
j_gene: TRBJ2-5
CDR3aa: CASAPGQGVQETQYF

v_gene: TRBV28
j_gene: TRBJ2-7
CDR3aa: CASSRRDRSYEQYF

v_gene: TRBV5-8
j_gene: TRBJ2-2
CDR3aa: CASSSGTESGELFF

v_gene: TRBV27
j_gene: TRBJ1-5
CDR3aa: CASRGTGLNQPQHF

v_gene: TRBV19
j_gene: TRBJ1-1
CDR3aa: CASSIRTGGANTEAFF

v_gene: TRBV4-2
j_gene: TRBJ1-2
CDR3aa: CASSQEKRTYGYTF

v_gene: TRBV7-9
j_gene: TRBJ1-2
CDR3aa: CASSLKGQGRGGYTF

v_gene: TRBV14
j_gene: TRBJ1-1
CDR3aa: CASSHPRTGVDTEAFF

v_gene: TRBV4-1
j_gene: TRBJ2-3
CDR3aa: CASSPSGGSFTDTQYF

v_gene: TRBV6-5
j_gene: TRBJ1-2
CDR3aa: CASSTRTGGSNYGYTF

v_gene: TRBV28
j_gene: TRBJ2-3
CDR3aa: CASSHRATSTDTQYF

v_gene: TRBV4-2
j_gene: TRBJ2-1
CDR3aa: CASSLPTLDEQFF

v_gene: TRBV6-5
j_gene: TRBJ2-5
CDR3aa: CASSYPRTGARETQYF

v_gene: TRBV7-9
j_gene: TRBJ2-7
CDR3aa: CASSSYKRAKEGGYEQYF

v_gene: TRBV18
j_gene: TRBJ2-7
CDR3aa: CASSRSGQGGYEQYF

v_gene: TRBV28
j_gene: TRBJ2-7
CDR3aa: CASSLSGGESYEQYF